The text below deals with one T cell receptor beta chain. This clonotype has a count of ten or more. Its cognate antigen has yet to be identified. No base qualities exist here, and no much larger clone lies one base off it. Instrument used: Illumina HiSeq 2500. TCR beta libraries were prepared by quantitative 5'-RACE with molecular barcodes. The authors processed their data as follows. To identify disease-linked TCR variants, a new computational method was used, one built on a probabilistic model of VDJ rearrangement. TCRdb trimmed the raw reads at Q25, called clones with MiXCR and kept productive beta chains. Records with the same CDR3 protein are collapsed into one entry carrying the most frequent genes and DNA. Clone size and V and J calls follow TCRdb, not the original study. The sample table lists 200,000 to 300,000 distinct CDR3 sequences, around 8% of them with a count of one. Around 5.1% of the sample is in the top ten clones.

This record belongs to a study of CD8 T cells in ankylosing spondylitis (TCRdb year 2017). Looking at the study overall: T cell receptor beta repertoires were profiled in healthy donors and ankylosing spondylitis patients so that disease-linked TCR variants could be found. In total, the full study cohort was made up of 95 to 110 healthy donors and 25 or so ankylosing spondylitis patients. Peripheral blood was sampled, and synovial fluid was also collected from ankylosing spondylitis patients.

Cut back by 0 bases and 3 bases, the V and J ends lie 15 bases apart. Via the germline V gene, CDR1 is MNHEY and CDR2 SVGAGI. Inclusive of the bounding cysteine and phenylalanine, the CDR3 is 16 residues long. Left in the record is the CDR3 DNA by itself, 48 bases read in frame from the first base. What the research found in general, with its limitations: The disease-linked clones were reported to be significantly enriched in matched synovial fluid samples from ankylosing spondylitis patients. Some TCR beta motif variants had previously been reported in synovial fluid and blood of reactive arthritis patients, which suggested common disease-initiation mechanisms. A CD8+ phenotype was shown by the disease-linked clones, which were found at relatively low frequencies in peripheral blood. A TCR beta motif of several highly homologous amino acid variants appeared characteristic of blood from ankylosing spondylitis patients.

Specimen: blood, either unsorted or a sorted T cell fraction (not recorded which). This receptor was obtained from a female donor with ankylosing spondylitis or in good health (not recorded which). Recombination linked TRBV6-5 to TRBJ2-7; TRBD1 is possibly the D segment (6 matching bases). This receptor carries the CDR3 CASSYSGAGEHYEQYF. The DNA sequence follows: TGTGCCAGCAGTTACTCCGGGGCAGGGGAACACTACGAGCAGTACTTC.